One and the same sample provided the 11 T cell receptor gamma chains below, sequenced in a study of gamma delta lymphoproliferative disorders and STAT genes. The receptor sequences were amplified from genomic DNA of peripheral blood mononuclear cells. TCRdb fed the multiplex PCR reads to CATT. The data hold more than 750 gamma-chain clones, with approximately 15% observed a single time. Sequenced sample: blood. Source of these receptors: a human donor in good health.

This clone was seen a few times. A single base is all that separates this from a far larger clone, so a read error is likely. Other nucleotide sequences in the sample specify the same CDR3. The genes are TRGV3 and TRGJP1. The J gene is not listed in TCRdb, so it was assigned here from a DNA match to germline. The CDR3 runs to 15 residues. CDR1 is VTNTFY and CDR2 is YDVSTARD in the germline V gene (reference sequence). The CDR3 spells CATWDRLVTGWFKIF. The CDR3 DNA follows: TGTGCCACCTGGGACAGGCTGGTCACTGGCTGGTTCAAGATATTT.

In its sample, this clone ranks as large. The V gene is TRGV2, the J gene TRGJ1 or TRGJ2. The J gene is not listed in TCRdb, so it was assigned here from a DNA match to germline. The ends lost 3 bases at V and 5 bases at J; junction bases unmatched: 10. The length of the CDR3 is 14 residues. Germline CDR1 is EGSNGY and CDR2 is YDSYNSKV. CDR3 sequence reads: CATWDRTLDYKKLF. For the CDR3, the DNA is TGTGCCACCTGGGACCGGACGCTTGATTATAAGAAACTCTTT.

As to this clone: It is unclear where the CDR3 begins or ends on the DNA, so no DNA is shown, and the CDR3 is as TCRdb lists it. The V gene is TRGV10, but the J gene lacks a call. TRGV10 is placed among ORFs of uncertain function. With termini counted, the CDR3 has 19 amino acids. The CDR3 loop is CAAWDYPIIRNSLAVEQHF.

This clone was seen only once. The gene calls are TRGV11 and TRGJP1. TCRdb lists no J gene, so it was determined here by aligning the DNA to germline. TRGV11 is filed as an ORF, its function uncertain. V was clipped by 2 bases and J by 3 bases; unmatched bases: 3. The CDR3 consists of 15 residues. CDR3 in DNA: TGTGCCTGCTGGATTAGGCGCCCCACTGGTTGGTTCAAGATATTT. It translates to CACWIRRPTGWFKIF.

This clone is labeled as large. The rearrangement links TRGV3 to TRGJ1 or TRGJ2. Here the J gene was assigned by germline matching of the DNA, as TCRdb has none. CDR3 size: 12 residues. Germline V gives CDR1 VTNTFY, CDR2 YDVSTARD (reference sequence). V was clipped by 1 base and J by 9 bases; unmatched bases: 6. CDR3 residues: CATWDSRVKKLF. CDR3 in DNA: TGTGCCACCTGGGACAGTCGGGTTAAGAAACTCTTT.

This clone is medium-sized within its sample. The chain couples TRGV8 to TRGJP2. TCRdb leaves out the J gene; it was filled in here by matching the DNA to germline. Losses at the gene ends were 3 bases for V and 3 bases for J; bases not matched to a gene: 1. Germline CDR1 reads VENAVY; CDR2 reads YDSYNSRV. The CDR3 sequence is 13 residues long. The CDR3 region is CATWDCSDWIKTF. Written as DNA, the CDR3 is TGTGCCACCTGGGATTGTAGTGATTGGATCAAGACGTTT.

This clone has only a few counts. The mismatch at residue 3 between this DNA's translation and the TCRdb protein of a much larger clone likely reflects a read error; the protein shown is translated from the DNA. The chain combines TRGV3 with TRGJP1. The J gene, absent from TCRdb, was called here by matching the DNA to germline. Germline CDR1 is VTNTFY and CDR2 is YDVSTARD (reference sequence). The CDR3 sequence is 15 residues long. The CDR3 nucleotides read TGTGCCGCCTGGGACAGGCTGGTCACTGGTTGGTTCAAGATATTT. Encoded protein: CAAWDRLVTGWFKIF.

Judged by abundance, this clone is large. V usage is TRGV2 and J usage is TRGJ1 or TRGJ2. Germline matching of the DNA provided the J gene here, since TCRdb leaves it blank. Germline CDR1 and CDR2: EGSNGY and YDSYNSKV. V trimming: 0 bases; J trimming: 11 bases; junction bases outside the gene matches: 4. The CDR3 has 11 amino acids. The CDR3 reads CATWDGLEKLF. CDR3 nucleotides: TGTGCCACCTGGGACGGGCTCGAGAAACTCTTT.

There are a few counts of this clone. A much larger clonotype is one base distant, so this may be a read error. It is unclear where the CDR3 begins or ends on the DNA, so no DNA is shown, and the CDR3 is as TCRdb lists it. The J gene is uncalled and the V gene is TRGV11. TRGV11 has ORF status, its function being uncertain. The length of the CDR3 is 12 amino acids, counting both ends. The CDR3: CTTVPAGSKKLF.

The chain recombines TRGV3 with TRGJP2. In the absence of a J gene in TCRdb, the DNA was matched to germline to assign it here. Trimming removed 3 bases from V and 0 bases from J; junction bases left unmatched: 7. The germline V gene encodes CDR1 VTNTFY and CDR2 YDVSTARD (reference sequence). The length of the CDR3 is 16 residues. The CDR3 DNA sequence: TGTGCCACCTGGGACTCTCAATATAGTAGTGATTGGATCAAGACGTTT. This gives the protein CATWDSQYSSDWIKTF.

This chain joins TRGV2 and TRGJP2. TCRdb lists no J gene, so it was determined here by aligning the DNA to germline. Per the germline V gene, CDR1 is EGSNGY and CDR2 is YDSYNSKV. There are 11 residues in the CDR3. Unmatched junction bases numbered 7, after V lost 6 bases and J lost 12 bases. The CDR3 loop reads CATWFGRIKTF. The CDR3 DNA is TGTGCCACCTGGTTCGGTAGGATCAAGACGTTT.